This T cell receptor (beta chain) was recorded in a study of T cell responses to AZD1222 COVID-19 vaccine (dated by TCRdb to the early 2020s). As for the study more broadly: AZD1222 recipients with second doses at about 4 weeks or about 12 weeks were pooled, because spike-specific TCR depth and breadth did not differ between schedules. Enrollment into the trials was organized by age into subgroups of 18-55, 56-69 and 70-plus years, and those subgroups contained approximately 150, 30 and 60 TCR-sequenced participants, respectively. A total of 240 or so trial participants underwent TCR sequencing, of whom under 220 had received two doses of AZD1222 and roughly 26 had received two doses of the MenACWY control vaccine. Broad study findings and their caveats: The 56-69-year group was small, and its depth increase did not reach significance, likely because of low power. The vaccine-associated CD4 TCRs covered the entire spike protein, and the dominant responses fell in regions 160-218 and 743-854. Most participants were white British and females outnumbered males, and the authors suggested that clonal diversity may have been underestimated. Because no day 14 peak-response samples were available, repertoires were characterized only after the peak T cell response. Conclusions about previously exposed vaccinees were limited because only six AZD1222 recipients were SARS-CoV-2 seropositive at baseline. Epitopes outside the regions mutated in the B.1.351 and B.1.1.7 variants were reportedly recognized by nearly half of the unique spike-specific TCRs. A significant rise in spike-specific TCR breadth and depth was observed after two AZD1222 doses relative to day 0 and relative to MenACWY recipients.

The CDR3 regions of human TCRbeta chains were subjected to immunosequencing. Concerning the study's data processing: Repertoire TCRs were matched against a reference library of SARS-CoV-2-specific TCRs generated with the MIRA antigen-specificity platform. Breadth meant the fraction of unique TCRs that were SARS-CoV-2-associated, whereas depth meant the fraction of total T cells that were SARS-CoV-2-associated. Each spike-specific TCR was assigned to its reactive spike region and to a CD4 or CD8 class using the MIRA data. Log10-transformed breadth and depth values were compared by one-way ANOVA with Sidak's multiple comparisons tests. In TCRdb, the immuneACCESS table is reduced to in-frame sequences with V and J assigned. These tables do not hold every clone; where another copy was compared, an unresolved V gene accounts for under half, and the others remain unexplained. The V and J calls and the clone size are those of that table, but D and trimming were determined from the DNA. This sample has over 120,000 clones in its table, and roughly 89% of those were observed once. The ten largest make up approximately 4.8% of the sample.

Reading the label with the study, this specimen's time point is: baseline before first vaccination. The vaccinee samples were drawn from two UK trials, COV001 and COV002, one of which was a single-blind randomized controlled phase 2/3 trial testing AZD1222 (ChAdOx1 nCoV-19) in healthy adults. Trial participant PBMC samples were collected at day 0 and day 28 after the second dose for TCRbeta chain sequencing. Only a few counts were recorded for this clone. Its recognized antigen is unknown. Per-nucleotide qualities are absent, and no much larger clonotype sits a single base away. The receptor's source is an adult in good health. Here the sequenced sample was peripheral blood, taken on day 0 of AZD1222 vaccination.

Here is the DNA: TGTGCCAGCAGCTTAGAGAATCAGGTGCAGTACTTC. Its translation is CASSLENQVQYF. This receptor chain uses TRBV7-9 and TRBJ2-7, with the D gene uncertain. The CDR3 runs 12 amino acids, cysteine and phenylalanine included. The entry retains the CDR3 DNA only, 36 bases that are in frame from base 1. For CDR1 and CDR2, the germline V gene (reference sequence) lists SEHNR and FQNEAQ. Trimming takes 1 base from V and 9 bases from J, and the germline ends sit 10 bases apart.